The text below deals with one TCR beta chain. Its antigen target is currently unknown. No base-level quality is on record; no much larger clone is a single base apart. This entry belongs to a study of T-cell reconstitution after alpha-beta-depleted transplantation in children (dated by TCRdb to the mid-2010s). Context from the whole study: Using TCR repertoire profiling, the study quantitatively followed how T-cell immune reconstitution unfolded in children after TCRalphabeta/CD19-depleted allogeneic hematopoietic cell transplantation.

As encoded in the germline V gene, CDR1 is SGHVS while CDR2 is FQNEAQ. The CDR3 runs 14 amino acids, cysteine and phenylalanine included. Left in the record is the CDR3 DNA by itself, 42 bases read in frame from the first base. V loses 3 bases at its end and J loses 8 bases; junction bases beyond the gene matches: 8. Receptor libraries were prepared by PCR. The data were produced on an Illumina HiSeq 2500. TCR libraries were prepared with molecular barcoding, using unique molecular identifiers to normalize TCRbeta repertoire quantification. TCRdb reanalyzed the raw reads on its own, using fastp at Q25 for trimming and MiXCR for clone calling, and kept in-frame beta chains. Records with the same CDR3 protein are collapsed into one entry carrying the most frequent genes and DNA. For this sample the table gives hundreds of thousands of distinct CDR3 sequences, of which around 9.5% were detected only once. Jointly, the top ten make up around 6.2% of the sample.

Sample: PBMCs from the stem cell graft donor, taken from the stem cell graft. The source is a human donor who donated a stem cell graft to a child with acute lymphoblastic leukemia. The sequence links TRBV7-8 to TRBJ1-2, and 8 junction bases match TRBD1. Here the CDR3 is given as CASSFRTGWAGYTF. In nucleotides, the sequence is TGTGCCAGCAGCTTTCGGACAGGGTGGGCAGGCTACACCTTC.